This is a list of T cell receptor beta chains from one sample in a study of blood T cell repertoires in COVID-19. The repertoire was sequenced with immunoSEQ multiplex PCR; TCRdb's copy has only in-frame clones and lacks some. The sample yields 60,000 to 65,000 clones, roughly 84% seen once. What was sequenced was peripheral blood. These receptors originate from a woman of 80 years or more with active or convalescent COVID-19. Both conserved end residues are part of each CDR3. A D gene is named only where the DNA matches it firmly. Only part of the rows carry a size: once, few, many, or a class if the clone is expanded.

j_call clone_size d_call v_call cdr3_nt cdr3_aa
TRBJ1-1 . . TRBV5-1 TGCGCCAGCAGCTTGGATTTTCGGTTTCGAGCTTTCTTT CASSLDFRFRAFF
TRBJ1-1 . TRBD1 TRBV5-4 TGTGCCAGCAGCTCCGGGACAGGTTTGGGCACTGAAGCTTTCTTT CASSSGTGLGTEAFF
TRBJ1-1 . TRBD1 TRBV6-5 TGTGCCAGCCTCCGGGACAGGGTCCCCACTGAAGCTTTCTTT CASLRDRVPTEAFF
TRBJ1-2 few TRBD1 TRBV27 TGTGCCAGCAGCTTACGGCGGACAGGGGGCTATGGCTACACCTTC CASSLRRTGGYGYTF
TRBJ1-2 . . TRBV6-5 TGTGCCAGCAGGCTCAGGGTAGCTAACTATGGCTACACCTTC CASRLRVANYGYTF
TRBJ2-3 . TRBD2 TRBV6-6 TGTGCCAGCACGGCGTGGCGCGGGGGTACAGATACGCAGTATTTT CASTAWRGGTDTQYF
TRBJ2-7 . TRBD2 TRBV18 TGTGCCAGCTCACCAGGGGCGGGGGATATTTCCTACGAGCAGTACTTC CASSPGAGDISYEQYF
TRBJ2-5 . TRBD1 TRBV11-2 TGTGCCAGCAGCTATGACAGGGAAGGGACCCAGTACTTC CASSYDREGTQYF
TRBJ1-2 . . TRBV5-1 TGCGCCAGCAGACCAGGGGATGGCGATGGCTACACCTTC CASRPGDGDGYTF
TRBJ2-7 . . TRBV20-1 TGCAGTGCTGGCGGGCAGTACTTC CSAGGQYF